The 32 T cell receptor beta chains presented below share a single source sample, sequenced in a study of beta chain features in type 1 diabetes. Investigators reverse transcribed all isolated RNA, so they sequenced expressed TCRB transcripts. Sequencing used immunoSEQ multiplex PCR; TCRdb keeps in-frame clones, though not all of them. The sample includes roughly 180,000 clones, about 12% of them seen just once. The sequenced sample consisted of central memory CD4+ T cells from blood. Receptor source: a young woman in good health.

This clone turned up a few times. The chain has TRBV29-1 and TRBJ2-3; possible D gene TRBD2, 6 bases. The V and J ends lost 7 bases and 2 bases respectively, with 13 bases between them. Per germline, CDR1 SQVTM and CDR2 ANQGSEA. This CDR3 has 13 residues. CDR3 sequence: CSATVADTDTQYF. For the CDR3, the DNA is TGCAGCGCCACGGTAGCGGACACAGATACGCAGTATTTT.

This sequence joins TRBV5-1 and TRBJ2-5, with TRBD1 identical over 8 bases. V gave up 2 bases and J gave up 5 bases; unmatched junction bases: 5. The CDR3 is made up of 14 amino acids. CDR1 and CDR2 (germline): SGHRS, YFSETQ. DNA for the CDR3: TGCGCCAGCAGCTTATACAGACAGGGGGAGACCCAGTACTTC. This sequence encodes CASSLYRQGETQYF.

The table lists this clone with a few counts. The chain employs TRBV6-1 and TRBJ1-2; D possibly corresponds to TRBD1 (5 bases). CDR1 and CDR2 from the germline V gene are MNHNS and SASEGT. The CDR3 has 14 residues. The V end was cut by 6 bases, the J end by 3 bases, with 14 bases between. CDR3 protein: CASSRDPGDYGYTF. The CDR3 nucleotides read TGTGCCAGCAGCCGGGACCCGGGGGACTATGGCTACACCTTC.

This clone occurred a few times. The chain recombines TRBV30 with TRBJ2-7, with D perhaps matching TRBD1 (6 bases). The CDR3 has 16 amino acids. The V and J ends lost 2 bases and 3 bases respectively, with 20 bases between them. Germline CDR1 GTSNPN, CDR2 SVGIG (reference sequence). The CDR3 DNA reads as TGTGCCTGGAGTCAATACAGGGCGCCTCAAATCTACGAGCAGTACTTC. Amino acid sequence: CAWSQYRAPQIYEQYF. Full variable domain (remainder filled in from reference TRBV30 and TRBJ2-7): SQTIHQWPATLVQPVGSPLSLECTVEGTSNPNLYWYRQAAGRGLQLLFYSVGIGQISSEVPQNLSASRPQDRQFILSSKKLLLSDSGFYLCAWSQYRAPQIYEQYFGPGTRLTVT.

The genes are TRBV4-2 and TRBJ2-1; no firm D call. V was cut by 1 base and J by 9 bases, with 7 bases left in between. Germline assignment: CDR1 LGHNA and CDR2 YNFKEQ. The CDR3 has 12 residues. DNA for the CDR3: TGTGCCAGCAGCCAAGCGAGCCCTGAGCAGTTCTTC. This translates into CASSQASPEQFF.

This sequence joins TRBV28 and TRBJ1-5; 8 bases align to TRBD1. The CDR3 is made up of 16 amino acids. Germline-derived CDR1 and CDR2 are MDHEN and SYDVKM. V shed 6 bases, J shed 5 bases, and the junction held 12 bases outside the gene matches. CDR3 nucleotide sequence: TGTGCCAGCAGAATAGCCCCTGACAGGGGTGATCAGCCCCAGCATTTT. Encoded protein: CASRIAPDRGDQPQHF.

The chain has TRBV14 and TRBJ2-5; D might be TRBD2 (6 bases). CDR3 length equals 16 residues. Germline loops: CDR1 SGHDN, CDR2 FVKESK. The V and J ends lost 2 bases and 1 base respectively, with 14 bases between them. CDR3 DNA: TGTGCCAGCAGCCAAATTGGTAGCGGTCTCCAAGAGACCCAGTACTTC. Encoded protein: CASSQIGSGLQETQYF.

The CDR3 sequence: CASSYGHQTNTGELFF. CDR3 sequence (DNA): TGTGCCAGCAGCTACGGACACCAAACGAACACCGGGGAGCTGTTTTTT. The chain couples TRBV11-3 to TRBJ2-2; possibly TRBD1 for D (5 bases). Germline CDR1 SGHNT, CDR2 YENEEA. The V end lost 4 bases, the J end lost 0 bases, and 12 bases lay between the germline ends. This CDR3 is built from 16 residues.

This clone has just a few counts. CDR3 sequence: CASSRDYTQYF. The CDR3, as DNA: TGCGCCAGCAGCCGCGACTATACGCAGTATTTT. The chain links TRBV4-1 to TRBJ2-3; D ambiguous. This CDR3 has 11 residues. Per the germline V gene, CDR1 is MGHRA and CDR2 is YSYEKL. Trimming took off 4 bases at V and 7 bases at J, with 6 bases between the two ends.

The chain carries TRBV19 and TRBJ1-2; no clear D. The germline V gene has CDR1 LNHDA and CDR2 SQIVND (reference sequence). The CDR3 has 13 amino acids. V lost 5 bases and J 8 bases, leaving 15 bases between the germline ends. DNA for the CDR3: TGTGCCAGTAGTCCCACGGGAACAATAGGCTACACCTTC. Protein sequence: CASSPTGTIGYTF.

Note on this clone: The sample has other DNA sequences that encode this CDR3 too. The V gene is TRBV18, the J gene TRBJ2-3; perhaps TRBD1 as D (6 bases). In germline, CDR1 is KGHSH, CDR2 LQKENI. Trimming pared 6 bases from V and 3 bases from J, leaving 16 bases between. CDR3 length: 15 amino acids. CDR3 DNA sequence: TGTGCCAGCTCTCCGGGGACAAGGAGTACAGATACGCAGTATTTT. Amino acid sequence: CASSPGTRSTDTQYF.

The chain uses TRBV5-1 and TRBJ2-1, with D tentatively TRBD2 (5 bases). Germline CDR1 SGHRS, CDR2 YFSETQ. The CDR3 extends over 14 amino acids. The germline V and J ends were trimmed by 0 bases and 7 bases, with 11 bases remaining between them. Here the CDR3 DNA reads TGCGCCAGCAGCTTGGAACCTAGCTGGAATGAGCAGTTCTTC. It encodes CASSLEPSWNEQFF. The whole variable domain, remainder taken from reference TRBV5-1 and TRBJ2-1, is KAGVTQTPRYLIKTRGQQVTLSCSPISGHRSVSWYQQTPGQGLQFLFEYFSETQRNKGNFPGRFSGRQFSNSRSEMNVSTLELGDSALYLCASSLEPSWNEQFFGPGTRLTVL.

This clone was seen more than once but under ten times. The chain employs TRBV19 and TRBJ1-2, with 9 bases that match TRBD1. Trimming at V came to 8 bases and at J to 6 bases, leaving 13 bases not matched to a gene. CDR3 size: 15 residues. CDR1 and CDR2 (germline): LNHDA, SQIVND (reference sequence). CDR3 loop: CASSAVQQGADGYTF. DNA of the CDR3: TGTGCCAGTTCGGCGGTCCAACAGGGGGCGGATGGCTACACCTTC.

A few counts support this clone. The V gene is TRBV7-3, the J gene TRBJ2-7; perhaps TRBD2 as D (5 bases). The CDR3 consists of 15 residues. The V gene lost 2 bases and the J gene lost 4 bases, with 15 bases spanning the gap. Germline values: CDR1 SGHTA, CDR2 FQGTGA. CDR3 bases: TGTGCCAGCAGCTTAGAAGGCAGCAGAGGGTACGAGCAGTACTTC. This sequence encodes CASSLEGSRGYEQYF. Together with reference TRBV7-3 and TRBJ2-7, the CDR3 gives the full variable domain: GAGVSQTPSNKVTEKGKYVELRCDPISGHTALYWYRQSLGQGPEFLIYFQGTGAADDSGLPNDRFFAVRPEGSVSTLKIQRTERGDSAVYLCASSLEGSRGYEQYFGPGTRLTVT.

This chain links TRBV4-2 with TRBJ2-1; 9 positions match TRBD2. Germline loops: CDR1 LGHNA, CDR2 YNFKEQ. The CDR3 spans 17 residues. V was pared by 0 bases and J by 2 bases, with 5 bases of the junction left unmatched. The chain's CDR3 is CASSQDIAGDTYNEQFF. Here the CDR3 DNA reads TGTGCCAGCAGCCAAGATATAGCGGGAGACACCTACAATGAGCAGTTCTTC.

This clone was recorded a few times. This chain links TRBV7-2 with TRBJ2-2; D is undetermined. V was clipped by 2 bases and J by 1 base, with 5 bases between them. Germline CDR1 is SGHTA and CDR2 is FQGNSA. The CDR3 consists of 14 residues. CDR3 residues: CASSLSQNTGELFF. In DNA form, the CDR3 reads TGTGCCAGCAGCTTATCCCAGAACACCGGGGAGCTGTTTTTT.

CDR3 amino acids: CASSLERERGYTF. The DNA of the CDR3 is TGCGCCAGCAGCTTAGAGAGGGAAAGAGGCTACACCTTC. The genes are TRBV5-1 and TRBJ1-2, with unresolved D. Trimming removed 2 bases from V and 8 bases from J, with 13 bases in between. The CDR3 is 13 amino acids. In germline, CDR1 is SGHRS, CDR2 YFSETQ.

This sequence joins TRBV30 and TRBJ2-5; D call uncertain. This CDR3 spans 13 amino acids. Looked up from germline, CDR1 is GTSNPN and CDR2 is SVGIG (reference sequence). Deletions cut 0 bases from V and 5 bases from J, with 10 bases between. The CDR3 loop reads CAWSVLPRETQYF. In DNA, the CDR3 is TGTGCCTGGAGTGTACTACCGAGGGAGACCCAGTACTTC.

This clone was seen only a few times. This chain links TRBV29-1 with TRBJ2-2; 8 nucleotides line up with TRBD2. The CDR3 sequence is 14 residues long. Germline V gives CDR1 SQVTM, CDR2 ANQGSEA. Trimming cost V 7 bases and J 3 bases; bases outside gene matches: 7. The CDR3 DNA follows: TGCAGCGCACGACCGGGACTAGACACCGGGGAGCTGTTTTTT. The encoded protein is CSARPGLDTGELFF.

This chain links TRBV18 with TRBJ2-3; D perhaps matches TRBD2 (5 bases). CDR1 KGHSH and CDR2 LQKENI come from the germline V gene. This CDR3 is built from 15 residues. Trimming left V 0 bases short and J 4 bases short, with 11 bases between. The CDR3 region has the DNA TGTGCCAGCTCACCACCTGGGCGGGCCCCAGATACGCAGTATTTT. It specifies CASSPPGRAPDTQYF.

The chain recombines TRBV9 with TRBJ1-2, with 8 bases lining up with TRBD1. V shed 2 bases, J shed 2 bases, and the junction held 5 bases outside the gene matches. The CDR3 is 15 amino acids. CDR1 SGDLS and CDR2 YYNGEE come from the germline V gene. The CDR3 nucleotides read TGTGCCAGCAGCGTGGGACAGGACCCGAACTATGGCTACACCTTC. Protein product: CASSVGQDPNYGYTF.

The CDR3 coding sequence is TGTGCCAGCAGTTACCGGGGCACCGGGGAGCTGTTTTTT. It encodes CASSYRGTGELFF. The V call is TRBV6-5, the J call TRBJ2-2; TRBD2 might be the D (5 bases). The ends were cut back, 2 bases at V and 4 bases at J, with 5 bases in the middle. Germline CDR1 reads MNHEY; CDR2 reads SVGAGI. CDR3 size: 13 residues.

The chain links TRBV5-1 to TRBJ1-5, with D possibly being TRBD1 (5 bases). The CDR3 runs 14 residues. Germline V gene data show CDR1 as SGHRS and CDR2 as YFSETQ. V lost 1 base and J lost 4, with 9 bases in between. The CDR3 coding sequence is TGCGCCAGCAGCTTGTCAGGGCATAATCAGCCCCAGCATTTT. This codes for CASSLSGHNQPQHF. The full variable domain, in which reference TRBV5-1 and TRBJ1-5 provide the parts outside the CDR3, is KAGVTQTPRYLIKTRGQQVTLSCSPISGHRSVSWYQQTPGQGLQFLFEYFSETQRNKGNFPGRFSGRQFSNSRSEMNVSTLELGDSALYLCASSLSGHNQPQHFGDGTRLSIL.

This clone was seen a few times. The gene calls are TRBV2 and TRBJ2-4, with 9 positions matching TRBD2. J lost 1 base, V lost 6 bases, and 7 bases had no gene match. Germline CDR1 SNHLY, CDR2 FYNNEI. The CDR3 contains 16 residues. The chain's CDR3 is CASSVSGSRAKNIQYF. The CDR3 region has the DNA TGTGCCAGCAGCGTTAGCGGGAGTCGGGCCAAAAACATTCAGTACTTC.

This clone occurred a few times. V and J are TRBV25-1 and TRBJ1-1, with D possibly TRBD1 on 5 matching bases. The germline V gene encodes CDR1 MGHDK and CDR2 SYGVNS. The CDR3 contains 12 residues. Trimming removed 6 bases at V and 4 bases at J, with 9 bases between. The CDR3 DNA is TGTGCCAGCAGGGGGGGATCCACTGAAGCTTTCTTT. It translates to CASRGGSTEAFF. Using reference TRBV25-1 and TRBJ1-1 for the parts outside the CDR3, the full variable domain is EADIYQTPRYLVIGTGKKITLECSQTMGHDKMYWYQQDPGMELHLIHYSYGVNSTEKGDLSSESTVSRIRTEHFPLTLESARPSHTSQYLCASRGGSTEAFFGQGTRLTVV.

This clone occurred a few times. The chain carries TRBV18 and TRBJ2-7, with D unclear. Per the germline V gene, CDR1 is KGHSH and CDR2 is LQKENI. This CDR3 spans 13 amino acids. Between the trimmed V and J ends, which lost 1 base and 6 bases, there was a span of 10 bases. CDR3 sequence reads: CASSPLPPGEQYF. CDR3 coding DNA: TGTGCCAGCTCACCACTCCCACCAGGCGAGCAGTACTTC.

This clone showed up just a few times. The rearrangement links TRBV11-1 to TRBJ2-6, with D perhaps TRBD1 (6 bases). Germline CDR1 is SGHAT and CDR2 is FQDESV (reference sequence). V was pared by 6 bases and J by 2 bases, with 8 bases between. CDR3 length equals 14 residues. The CDR3: CASSNRAGANVLTF. CDR3 nucleotides: TGTGCCAGCAGTAACAGGGCTGGGGCCAACGTCCTGACTTTC.

The table lists this clone with a few counts. J is TRBJ2-1 and V is TRBV30, with 7 bases identical to TRBD2. Germline trimming cut 2 bases from V and 8 bases from J; bases unmatched to any gene: 9. The V gene's germline CDR1 is GTSNPN and CDR2 SVGIG (reference sequence). The CDR3 spans 14 residues. The CDR3 here is CAWSIGGSRYEQFF. The CDR3 region has the DNA TGTGCCTGGAGTATCGGCGGGAGTCGCTATGAGCAGTTCTTC.

The sample holds a few counts of this clone. This chain joins TRBV30 and TRBJ1-2, with 9 bases identical to TRBD1. The CDR3 sequence is 15 residues long. V was clipped by 0 bases and J by 10 bases; unmatched bases: 12. Looked up from germline, CDR1 is GTSNPN and CDR2 is SVGIG (reference sequence). The CDR3 is CAWSVPPGQGIAYTF. In DNA, the CDR3 is TGTGCCTGGAGTGTACCCCCGGGACAGGGTATTGCCTACACCTTC.

The V gene is TRBV5-6, the J gene TRBJ2-5; TRBD2 matches at 8 bases. Losses at the gene ends were 0 bases for V and 5 bases for J; bases not matched to a gene: 3. CDR3 length: 14 amino acids. Germline-derived CDR1 and CDR2 are SGHDT and YYEEEE. In DNA, the CDR3 is TGTGCCAGCAGCTTGGTAGCGGGGATGGAGACCCAGTACTTC. It specifies CASSLVAGMETQYF.

This clone turned up a few times. This sequence joins TRBV4-2 and TRBJ2-2, with TRBD2 identical over 11 bases. V dropped 8 bases and J dropped 8; count of bases not matched to a gene: 7. CDR3 length: 14 residues. In germline, CDR1 is LGHNA, CDR2 YNFKEQ. The CDR3 spells CASLGTSGRGELFF. The CDR3 nucleotides are TGTGCCAGCCTCGGGACTAGCGGTAGGGGGGAGCTGTTTTTT.

The V and J genes are TRBV30 and TRBJ1-5; D gene unclear. V was clipped by 0 bases and J by 4 bases, with 10 bases between them. The germline V gene has CDR1 GTSNPN and CDR2 SVGIG (reference sequence). The CDR3 runs 14 residues. The CDR3, as DNA: TGTGCCTGGAGTGTGATTAGCCGTAATCAGCCCCAGCATTTT. Its translation: CAWSVISRNQPQHF.